Presented here are 22 T cell receptor beta chains from one specimen sequenced in a study of T cells after yellow fever vaccination. TCRdb re-analysed the 5' RACE reads in MiXCR, keeping a single row per CDR3 protein. The profile shows around 530,000 distinct CDR3 sequences, around 17% of them singletons. Sequences were derived from PBMCs, sampled 5 days after the first yellow fever vaccination. These receptor sequences come from a man aged 18 to 35 who received the YFV17D yellow fever vaccine.

Concerning this clonotype: Germline and junction disagree at one end, which may indicate a read error. The rearrangement links TRBV5-5 to TRBJ1-6, with D tentatively TRBD1 (6 bases). This CDR3 has 16 amino acids. Looked up from germline, CDR1 is SGHKS and CDR2 is YYEKEE (reference sequence). CDR3 loop: CASSGSPGHSNSPLHF. In DNA form, the CDR3 reads TGTGCCAGCAGCGGATCTCCGGGACACTCGAATTCCCCCCTCCACTTT.

This clonotype was seen a few times. V gene TRBV6-1 combines with J gene TRBJ2-3; D possibly corresponds to TRBD1 (6 bases). V lost 11 bases and J 0 bases, leaving 15 bases between the germline ends. Germline V gene lookup returns CDR1 MNHNS and CDR2 SASEGT. The CDR3 spans 14 residues. Here the CDR3 reads CALRGGQSTDTQYF. CDR3 nucleotides: TGTGCCTTAAGGGGTGGACAGAGCACAGATACGCAGTATTTT.

The chain carries TRBV4-1 and TRBJ1-1; D gene ambiguous. Germline lookup yields CDR1 MGHRA and CDR2 YSYEKL. CDR3 length: 14 residues. V lost 4 bases and J lost 4, with 13 bases in between. DNA for the CDR3: TGCGCCAGCAGCCCGATCGCGAGGTCCACTGAAGCTTTCTTT. Amino acids: CASSPIARSTEAFF.

Only a few counts were recorded for this clonotype. The CDR3 here is CASSVGGGEYNEQFF. The CDR3 DNA reads TGTGCCAGCAGCGTAGGCGGGGGGGAGTACAATGAGCAGTTCTTC. This chain uses TRBV9 with TRBJ2-1, with TRBD2 matching over 9 bases. CDR3 length: 15 residues. Germline lookup yields CDR1 SGDLS and CDR2 YYNGEE. With V trimmed by 0 bases and J by 4 bases, 2 bases remained unmatched.

CDR3 sequence (DNA): TGTGCCAGCAGCTTTCTAGCGAAGGGGGAGACCCAGTACTTC. Protein sequence: CASSFLAKGETQYF. The chain joins TRBV7-9 to TRBJ2-5; weak D call: TRBD2 (6 bases). Per the germline V gene, CDR1 is SEHNR and CDR2 is FQNEAQ (reference sequence). The CDR3 has 14 residues. V was cut by 3 bases and J by 5 bases, with 13 bases left in between.

This clonotype was observed a handful of times. The V gene is TRBV18, the J gene TRBJ2-2; D is perhaps TRBD1 (5 bases). Trimming pared 3 bases from V and 4 bases from J, leaving 15 bases between. CDR3 size: 16 residues. The germline CDR1 and CDR2 sequences are KGHSH and LQKENI. The CDR3 loop reads CASSPGRARSTGELFF. DNA for the CDR3: TGTGCCAGCTCACCTGGCAGGGCCAGGAGCACCGGGGAGCTGTTTTTT.

V is TRBV6-6 and J is TRBJ1-2, with D perhaps matching TRBD1 (5 bases). Trimming left V 9 bases short and J 2 bases short, with 13 bases between. CDR1 and CDR2 from the germline V gene are MNHNY and SVGAGI (reference sequence). This CDR3 spans 13 amino acids. The DNA for the CDR3 is TGTGCCAGTTCGACCGAGGGGAACTATGGCTACACCTTC. This encodes CASSTEGNYGYTF.

The chain carries TRBV7-9 and TRBJ2-3; D perhaps matches TRBD1 (6 bases). Between the trimmed V and J ends, which lost 7 bases and 8 bases, there was a span of 16 bases. Germline CDR1 SEHNR, CDR2 FQNEAQ (reference sequence). The CDR3 is 13 amino acids. The CDR3 DNA follows: TGTGCCAGCAACACGGACAGCCGTCGTACGCAGTATTTT. It specifies CASNTDSRRTQYF.

This clonotype has at least ten counts. This chain uses TRBV7-2 with TRBJ1-5; D is possibly TRBD1 (5 bases). The CDR3 sequence is 13 residues long. Germline V gene data show CDR1 as SGHTA and CDR2 as FQGNSA. V lost 6 bases and J lost 13, with 19 bases in between. CDR3 amino acids: CASSINSDTLQHF. Written as DNA, the CDR3 is TGTGCCAGCAGTATAAATTCGGACACCCTACAGCATTTT.

This clonotype has just a few counts. The genes are TRBV12-3 or TRBV12-4 and TRBJ1-2; D ambiguous. The CDR3 runs 14 residues. Between the trimmed V and J ends, which lost 1 base and 2 bases, there was a span of 8 bases. Here the CDR3 reads CASSLVGLNYGYTF. For the CDR3, the DNA is TGTGCCAGCAGTTTAGTCGGCCTCAACTATGGCTACACCTTC.

J is TRBJ2-3 and V is TRBV6-2 or TRBV6-3, with TRBD1 as a possible D gene (6 bases). Germline V CDR1 and CDR2: MNHEY, SVGEGT. This CDR3 has 15 residues. Trimming cost V 7 bases and J 2 bases, with 16 bases left between them. The CDR3 DNA is TGTGCCAGCAATGAACACAGGGATTCCACAGATACGCAGTATTTT. This translates into CASNEHRDSTDTQYF.

This clonotype was counted only a few times. This rearrangement joins TRBV3-1 to TRBJ1-6; no firm D call. This CDR3 is built from 14 residues. Per the germline V gene, CDR1 is LGHDT and CDR2 is YNNKEL (reference sequence). The ends were cut back, 4 bases at V and 2 bases at J, with 6 bases in the middle. The CDR3, as DNA: TGTGCCAGCAGCCGGACGGCCTATAATTCACCCCTCCACTTT. This codes for CASSRTAYNSPLHF.

This clonotype was seen only a few times. The chain links TRBV29-1 to TRBJ1-2; D possibly corresponds to TRBD1 (6 bases). V was clipped by 4 bases and J by 3 bases, with 15 bases between them. There are 14 residues in the CDR3. Germline V gene sequence: CDR1 SQVTM, CDR2 ANQGSEA. The CDR3 region has the DNA TGCAGCGTTGCGGTGCAGGGACAATACTATGGCTACACCTTC. Its protein is CSVAVQGQYYGYTF. Filled out from reference TRBV29-1 and TRBJ1-2, the complete variable domain reads SAVISQKPSRDICQRGTSLTIQCQVDSQVTMMFWYRQQPGQSLTLIATANQGSEATYESGFVIDKFPISRPNLTFSTLTVSNMSPEDSSIYLCSVAVQGQYYGYTFGSGTRLTVV.

Many counts were recorded for this clonotype. A much larger clone lies one base from this, so it may be a read error. V is TRBV7-6 and J is TRBJ2-3, with no clear D. The germline CDR1 and CDR2 sequences are SGHVS and FNYEAQ. This CDR3 has 14 residues. Trimming removed 0 bases at V and 3 bases at J, with 7 bases between. The CDR3 loop is CASSLAVGTDTQYF. The CDR3 DNA reads as TGTGCCAGCAGCTTAGCGGTGGGGACAGATACGCAGTATTTT.

The sample holds a few counts of this clonotype. The gene calls are TRBV20-1 and TRBJ1-2, with TRBD1 identical over 7 bases. The CDR3 is 15 amino acids. The V gene end was trimmed by 3 bases and the J gene end by 0 bases; junction bases not matched to a gene: 7. Germline CDR1 DFQATT, CDR2 SNEGSKA (reference sequence). CDR3 residues: CSASGQDPPNYGYTF. CDR3 sequence (DNA): TGCAGTGCTAGCGGACAGGACCCACCTAACTATGGCTACACCTTC.

The chain couples TRBV2 to TRBJ2-2; D ambiguous. V dropped 6 bases and J dropped 4 bases, with 15 bases sitting between them. Germline loops: CDR1 SNHLY, CDR2 FYNNEI. This CDR3 is 15 amino acids long. CDR3 residues: CASRAPGFSTGELFF. The CDR3 bases are TGTGCCAGCAGGGCCCCGGGCTTCTCCACCGGGGAGCTGTTTTTT.

The chain has TRBV28 and TRBJ2-2; D unresolved. Germline V gene sequence: CDR1 MDHEN, CDR2 SYDVKM. Deletions cut 2 bases from V and 6 bases from J, with 10 bases between. The CDR3 spans 14 residues. The CDR3 DNA is TGTGCCAGCAGTTTACCCCAGGACGCCGGGGAGCTGTTTTTT. Amino acids: CASSLPQDAGELFF.

This clonotype appeared a few times. The rearrangement links TRBV19 to TRBJ2-1; no clear D. Germline lookup yields CDR1 LNHDA and CDR2 SQIVND (reference sequence). Trimming cost V 3 bases and J 6 bases, with 15 bases left between them. CDR3 length: 15 residues. The CDR3 sequence is CASSIMGPPTNEQFF. CDR3 DNA sequence: TGTGCCAGTAGTATTATGGGCCCCCCGACCAATGAGCAGTTCTTC. Using reference TRBV19 and TRBJ2-1 for the parts outside the CDR3, the full variable domain is DGGITQSPKYLFRKEGQNVTLSCEQNLNHDAMYWYRQDPGQGLRLIYYSQIVNDFQKGDIAEGYSVSREKKESFPLTVTSAQKNPTAFYLCASSIMGPPTNEQFFGPGTRLTVL.

This clonotype was observed many times. This chain uses TRBV19 with TRBJ1-1, with 8 bases fitting TRBD1. Germline V lookup: CDR1 LNHDA, CDR2 SQIVND (reference sequence). The CDR3 length is 17 residues. V lost 3 bases to trimming and J lost 4 bases; unmatched junction nucleotides: 13. CDR3 in amino acids: CASSIGQGAAGATEAFF. The CDR3 nucleotides are TGTGCCAGTAGTATCGGGCAGGGGGCTGCAGGGGCCACTGAAGCTTTCTTT.

CDR3 DNA: TGTGCCAGCAGCTCCCCTTACTACGAGCAGTACTTC. Protein sequence: CASSSPYYEQYF. This chain links TRBV5-5 with TRBJ2-7; D gene uncertain. Deletions cut 3 bases from V and 3 bases from J, with 7 bases between. Looked up from germline, CDR1 is SGHKS and CDR2 is YYEKEE (reference sequence). The CDR3 covers 12 residues.

This clonotype appeared a few times. This chain connects TRBV7-2 to TRBJ1-2; D uncertain. The CDR3 is 14 residues long. The germline V gene encodes CDR1 SGHTA and CDR2 FQGNSA. Trimming shortened V by 6 bases and J by 5 bases, and 16 bases separated the two germline ends. The CDR3, as DNA: TGTGCCAGCAGTCCGGGATGGACGGCTTATGGCTACACCTTC. The encoded protein is CASSPGWTAYGYTF.

The chain uses TRBV21-1 and TRBJ2-5; TRBD1 is the table's D call and was not checked against the DNA. TRBV21-1 is designated a pseudogene. The CDR3 has 16 residues. This chain's CDR3 is CASSKGRGQGVETQYF. CDR3 coding DNA: TGTGCCAGCAGCAAAGGACGAGGACAGGGTGTCGAGACCCAGTACTTC.